The 2 T cell receptor beta chains below all came from one sample that was sequenced in a study of cytomegalovirus exposure and HLA in healthy donors. The PCR employed 60 Vbeta primers together with 13 Jbeta primers. The data were produced by immunoSEQ multiplex PCR, yet TCRdb's version contains in-frame clones alone and is incomplete. Among approximately 92,000 clones listed, just over 70% were seen once. Sequenced sample: PBMCs. These receptors were obtained from a man between 60 and 75 years old in good health and CMV-seronegative.

V and J are TRBV5-1 and TRBJ2-3; D is perhaps TRBD1 (6 bases). This CDR3 comprises 15 residues. V was clipped by 0 bases and J by 6 bases, with 14 bases between them. Germline V CDR1 and CDR2: SGHRS, YFSETQ. The CDR3, as DNA: TGCGCCAGCAGCTTGGGGCAGGGGAATACGGATACGCAGTATTTT. It yields the protein CASSLGQGNTDTQYF.

The chain combines TRBV20-1 with TRBJ2-7; D not resolved. V was pared by 0 bases and J by 6 bases, with 6 bases between. CDR3 length: 11 amino acids. CDR1 is DFQATT, CDR2 SNEGSKA, per germline (reference sequence). The CDR3 sequence is CSARDYIEQYF. CDR3 bases: TGCAGTGCTAGAGATTATATCGAGCAGTACTTC.